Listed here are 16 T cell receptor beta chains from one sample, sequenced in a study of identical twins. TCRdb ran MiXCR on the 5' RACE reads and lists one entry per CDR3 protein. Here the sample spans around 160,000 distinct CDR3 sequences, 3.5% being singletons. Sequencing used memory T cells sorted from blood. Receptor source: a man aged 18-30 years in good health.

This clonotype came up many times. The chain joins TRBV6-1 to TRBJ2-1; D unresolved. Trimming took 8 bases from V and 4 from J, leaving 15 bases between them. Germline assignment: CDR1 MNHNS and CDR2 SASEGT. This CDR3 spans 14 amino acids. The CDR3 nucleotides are TGTGCCAGCGGGCCAAAGGCGCTTTACAATGAGCAGTTCTTC. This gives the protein CASGPKALYNEQFF.

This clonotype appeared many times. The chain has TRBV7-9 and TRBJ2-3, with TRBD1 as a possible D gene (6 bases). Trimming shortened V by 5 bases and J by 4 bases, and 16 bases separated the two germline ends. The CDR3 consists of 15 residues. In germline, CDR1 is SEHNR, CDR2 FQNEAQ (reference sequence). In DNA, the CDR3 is TGTGCCAGCAGCCCAGAGGTCAGGGGTGCAGATACGCAGTATTTT. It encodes CASSPEVRGADTQYF.

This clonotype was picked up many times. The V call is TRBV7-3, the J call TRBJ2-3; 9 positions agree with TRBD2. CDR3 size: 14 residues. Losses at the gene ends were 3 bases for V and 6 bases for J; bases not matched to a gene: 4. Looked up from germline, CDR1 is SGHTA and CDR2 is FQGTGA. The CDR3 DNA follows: TGTGCCAGCAGCTTTTCTAGCGGGACGGATACGCAGTATTTT. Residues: CASSFSSGTDTQYF.

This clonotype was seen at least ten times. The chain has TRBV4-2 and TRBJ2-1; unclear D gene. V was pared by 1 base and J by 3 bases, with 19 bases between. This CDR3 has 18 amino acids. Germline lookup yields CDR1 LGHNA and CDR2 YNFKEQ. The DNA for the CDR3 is TGTGCCAGCAGCCAAGGATTCACAAGGCCCGATTACTACAATGAGCAGTTCTTC. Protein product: CASSQGFTRPDYYNEQFF.

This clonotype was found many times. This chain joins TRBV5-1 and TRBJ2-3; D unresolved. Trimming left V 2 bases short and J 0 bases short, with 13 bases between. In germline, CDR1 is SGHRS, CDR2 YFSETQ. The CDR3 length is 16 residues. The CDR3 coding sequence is TGCGCCAGCAGCTTTAGGAAGGGCTCTAGCACAGATACGCAGTATTTT. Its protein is CASSFRKGSSTDTQYF.

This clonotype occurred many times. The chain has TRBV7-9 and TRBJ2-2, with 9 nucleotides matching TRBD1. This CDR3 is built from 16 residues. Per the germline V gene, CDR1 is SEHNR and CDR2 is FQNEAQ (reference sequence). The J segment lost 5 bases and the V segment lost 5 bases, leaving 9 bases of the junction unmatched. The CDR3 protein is CASSPGQGFETGELFF. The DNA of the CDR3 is TGTGCCAGCAGCCCGGGACAGGGCTTTGAAACCGGGGAGCTGTTTTTT.

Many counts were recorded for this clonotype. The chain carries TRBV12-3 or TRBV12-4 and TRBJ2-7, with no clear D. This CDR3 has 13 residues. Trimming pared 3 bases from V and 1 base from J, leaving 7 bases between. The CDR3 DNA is TGTGCCAGCAGTTTCGTAGGGTCCTACGAGCAGTACTTC. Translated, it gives CASSFVGSYEQYF.

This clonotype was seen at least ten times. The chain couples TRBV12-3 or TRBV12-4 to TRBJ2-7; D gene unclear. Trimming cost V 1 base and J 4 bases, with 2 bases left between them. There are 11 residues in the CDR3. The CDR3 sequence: CASSLVYEQYF. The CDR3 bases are TGTGCCAGCAGTTTAGTTTACGAGCAGTACTTC.

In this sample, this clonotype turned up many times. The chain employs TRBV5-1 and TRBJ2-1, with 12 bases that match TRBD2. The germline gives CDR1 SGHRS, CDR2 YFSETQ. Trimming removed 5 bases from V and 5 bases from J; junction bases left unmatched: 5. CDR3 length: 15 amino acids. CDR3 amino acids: CASRTSGGVNNEQFF. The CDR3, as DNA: TGCGCCAGCAGGACTAGCGGGGGAGTAAACAATGAGCAGTTCTTC.

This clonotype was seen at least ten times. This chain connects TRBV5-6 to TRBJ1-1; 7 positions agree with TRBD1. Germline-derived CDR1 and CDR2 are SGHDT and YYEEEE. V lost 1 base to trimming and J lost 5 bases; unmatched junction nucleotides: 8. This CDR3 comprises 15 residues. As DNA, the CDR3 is TGTGCCAGCAGCTTGAGAGGACAGGAGGGGACTGAAGCTTTCTTT. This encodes CASSLRGQEGTEAFF.

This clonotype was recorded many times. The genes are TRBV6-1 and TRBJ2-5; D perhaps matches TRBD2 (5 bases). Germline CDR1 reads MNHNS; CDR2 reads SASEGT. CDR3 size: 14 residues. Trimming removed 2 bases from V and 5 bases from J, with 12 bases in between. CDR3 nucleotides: TGTGCCAGCAGTGAAAATGAGGGATGGGAGACCCAGTACTTC. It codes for CASSENEGWETQYF.

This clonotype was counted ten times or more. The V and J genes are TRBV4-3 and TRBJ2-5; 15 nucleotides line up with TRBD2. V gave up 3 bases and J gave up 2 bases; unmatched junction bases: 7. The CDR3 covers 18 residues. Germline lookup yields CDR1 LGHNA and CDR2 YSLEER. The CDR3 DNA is TGCGCCAGCAGCCAGCGGACTAGCGGGAGGGGAAGGCAAGAGACCCAGTACTTC. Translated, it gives CASSQRTSGRGRQETQYF.

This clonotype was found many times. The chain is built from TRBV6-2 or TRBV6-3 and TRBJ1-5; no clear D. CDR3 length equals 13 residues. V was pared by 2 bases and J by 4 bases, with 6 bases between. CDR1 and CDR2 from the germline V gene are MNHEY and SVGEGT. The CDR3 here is CASSYRENQPQHF. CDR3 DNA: TGTGCCAGCAGTTACCGGGAGAATCAGCCCCAGCATTTT.

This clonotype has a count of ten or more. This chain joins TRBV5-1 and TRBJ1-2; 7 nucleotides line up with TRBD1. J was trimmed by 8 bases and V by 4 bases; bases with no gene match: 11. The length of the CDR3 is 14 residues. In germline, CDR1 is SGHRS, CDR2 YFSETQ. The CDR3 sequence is CASSLTGEDSGYTF. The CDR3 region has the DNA TGCGCCAGCAGCCTTACAGGGGAAGACTCGGGCTACACCTTC.

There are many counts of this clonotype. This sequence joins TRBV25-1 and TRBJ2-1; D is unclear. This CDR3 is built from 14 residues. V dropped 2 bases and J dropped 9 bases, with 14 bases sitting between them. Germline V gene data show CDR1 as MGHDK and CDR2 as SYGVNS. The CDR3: CASSEDGGPGEQFF. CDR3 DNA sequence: TGTGCCAGCAGTGAAGATGGTGGGCCCGGTGAGCAGTTCTTC.

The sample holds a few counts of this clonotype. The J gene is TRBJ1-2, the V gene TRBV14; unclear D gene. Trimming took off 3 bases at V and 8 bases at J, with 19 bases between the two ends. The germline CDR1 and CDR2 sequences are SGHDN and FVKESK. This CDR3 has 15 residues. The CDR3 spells CASSQGRSLGYGYTF. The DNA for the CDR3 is TGTGCCAGCAGCCAGGGCCGATCACTAGGGTACGGCTACACCTTC.